The clone carrying this T cell receptor (beta chain) was seen more than once but under ten times. The antigen remains undetermined. Of the isolated RNA, all was reverse transcribed, and so the sequenced material was expressed TCRB transcripts. Data came from immunoSEQ multiplex PCR; TCRdb stores just in-frame clones and leaves some out. There are 40,000 to 45,000 clones in the sample; approximately 68% occur only once, and more than 2% lies in the top ten. These data belong to a study of beta chain features in type 1 diabetes. Regarding the study as a whole: When Type 1 diabetes patients were examined, their TCRB CDR3s proved moderately but significantly shorter in all four CD4+ subsets.

Germline-derived CDR1 and CDR2 are LNHDA and SQIVND (reference sequence). J was trimmed by 6 bases and V by 3 bases; bases with no gene match: 11. This CDR3 comprises 15 residues. Sequenced material: Tregs from blood. The chain links TRBV19 to TRBJ2-7; TRBD1 aligns across 7 bases. The source of this sequence is a woman aged 18-35 years with type 1 diabetes. The CDR3 loop is CASSMIGTALSEQYF. The CDR3 bases are TGTGCCAGTAGTATGATCGGGACAGCCCTCTCCGAGCAGTACTTC.